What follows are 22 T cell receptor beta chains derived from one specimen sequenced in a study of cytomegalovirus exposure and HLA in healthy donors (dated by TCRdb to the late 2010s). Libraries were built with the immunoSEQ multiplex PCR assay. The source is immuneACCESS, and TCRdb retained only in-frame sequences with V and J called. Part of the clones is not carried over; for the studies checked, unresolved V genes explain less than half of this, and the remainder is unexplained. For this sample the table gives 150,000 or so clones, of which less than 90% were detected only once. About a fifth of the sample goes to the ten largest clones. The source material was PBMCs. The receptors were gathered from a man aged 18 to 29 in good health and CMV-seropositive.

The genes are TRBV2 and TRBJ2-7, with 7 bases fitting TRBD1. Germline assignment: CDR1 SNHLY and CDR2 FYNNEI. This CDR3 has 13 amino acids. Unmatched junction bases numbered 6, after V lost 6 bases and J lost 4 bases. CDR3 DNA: TGTGCCAGCAGGAATACAGGGGTTTACGAGCAGTACTTC. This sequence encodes CASRNTGVYEQYF.

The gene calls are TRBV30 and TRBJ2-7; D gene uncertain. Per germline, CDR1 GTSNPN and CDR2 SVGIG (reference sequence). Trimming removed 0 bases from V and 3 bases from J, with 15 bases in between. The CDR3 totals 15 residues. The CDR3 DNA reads TGTGCCTGGAGTGTAAGTCTGTTATACGGCTACGAGCAGTACTTC. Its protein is CAWSVSLLYGYEQYF.

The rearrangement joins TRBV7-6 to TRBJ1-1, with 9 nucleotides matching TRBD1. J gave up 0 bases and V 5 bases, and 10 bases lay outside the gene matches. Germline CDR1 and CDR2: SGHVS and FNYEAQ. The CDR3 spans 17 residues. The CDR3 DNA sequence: TGTGCCAGCAGCCTTGGACAGGGGACCCTTCTGAACACTGAAGCTTTCTTT. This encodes CASSLGQGTLLNTEAFF.

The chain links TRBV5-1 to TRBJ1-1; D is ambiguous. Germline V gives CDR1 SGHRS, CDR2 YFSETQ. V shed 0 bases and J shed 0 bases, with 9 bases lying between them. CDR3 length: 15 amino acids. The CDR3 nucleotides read TGCGCCAGCAGCTTGGTGGGCAGTTTGAACACTGAAGCTTTCTTT. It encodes CASSLVGSLNTEAFF.

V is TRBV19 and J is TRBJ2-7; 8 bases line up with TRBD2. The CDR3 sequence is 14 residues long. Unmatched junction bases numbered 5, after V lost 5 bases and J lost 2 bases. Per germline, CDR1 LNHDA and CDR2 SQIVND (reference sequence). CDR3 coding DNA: TGTGCCAGTAGTTATAGCGGGGTTACCTACGAGCAGTACTTC. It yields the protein CASSYSGVTYEQYF.

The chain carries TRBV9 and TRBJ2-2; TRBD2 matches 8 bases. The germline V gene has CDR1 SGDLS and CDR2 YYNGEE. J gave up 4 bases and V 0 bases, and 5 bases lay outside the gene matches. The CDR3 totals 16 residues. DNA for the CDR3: TGTGCCAGCAGCGTAGCTCGCAGCGGGGGCACCGGGGAGCTGTTTTTT. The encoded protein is CASSVARSGGTGELFF.

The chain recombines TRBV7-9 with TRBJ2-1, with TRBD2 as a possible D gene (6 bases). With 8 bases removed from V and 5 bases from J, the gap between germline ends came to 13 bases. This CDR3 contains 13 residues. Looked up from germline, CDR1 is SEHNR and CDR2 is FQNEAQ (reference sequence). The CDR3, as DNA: TGTGCCAGCCCTCGCGTAGCGGACAATGAGCAGTTCTTC. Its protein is CASPRVADNEQFF.

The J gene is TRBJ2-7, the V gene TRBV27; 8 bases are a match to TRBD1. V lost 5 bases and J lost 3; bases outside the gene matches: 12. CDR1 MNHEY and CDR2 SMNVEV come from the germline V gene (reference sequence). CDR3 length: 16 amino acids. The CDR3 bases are TGTGCCAGCAGTGCCCCTCAGGGGGCCTCCATCTACGAGCAGTACTTC. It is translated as CASSAPQGASIYEQYF.

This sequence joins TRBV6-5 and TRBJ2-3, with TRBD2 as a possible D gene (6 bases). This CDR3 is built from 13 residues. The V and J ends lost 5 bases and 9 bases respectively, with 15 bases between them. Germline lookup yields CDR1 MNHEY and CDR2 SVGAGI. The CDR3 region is CASSRQAGETQYF. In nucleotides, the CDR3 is TGTGCCAGCAGTCGCCAAGCGGGCGAAACGCAGTATTTT.

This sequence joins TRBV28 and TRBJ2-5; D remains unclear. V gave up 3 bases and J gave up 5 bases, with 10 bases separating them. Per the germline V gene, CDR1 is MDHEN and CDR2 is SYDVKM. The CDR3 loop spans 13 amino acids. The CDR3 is CASSFYRAETQYF. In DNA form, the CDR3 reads TGTGCCAGCAGTTTCTACCGTGCGGAGACCCAGTACTTC.

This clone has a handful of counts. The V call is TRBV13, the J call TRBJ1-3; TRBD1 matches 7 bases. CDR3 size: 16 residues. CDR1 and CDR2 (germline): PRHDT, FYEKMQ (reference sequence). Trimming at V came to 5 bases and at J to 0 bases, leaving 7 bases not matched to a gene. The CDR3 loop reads CASSIGQAYSGNTIYF. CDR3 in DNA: TGTGCCAGCAGCATCGGACAGGCTTACTCTGGAAACACCATATATTTT.

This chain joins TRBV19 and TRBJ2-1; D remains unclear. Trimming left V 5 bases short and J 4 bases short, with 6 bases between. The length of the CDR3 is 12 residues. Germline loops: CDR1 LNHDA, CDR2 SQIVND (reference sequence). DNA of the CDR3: TGTGCCAGTAGTGGCGGTTACAATGAGCAGTTCTTC. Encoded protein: CASSGGYNEQFF.

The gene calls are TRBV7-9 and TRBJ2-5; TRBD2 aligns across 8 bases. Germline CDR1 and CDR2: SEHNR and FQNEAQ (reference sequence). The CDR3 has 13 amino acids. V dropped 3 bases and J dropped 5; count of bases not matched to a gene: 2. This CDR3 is CASSLTSEETQYF. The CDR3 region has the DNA TGTGCCAGCAGCTTGACTAGCGAGGAGACCCAGTACTTC.

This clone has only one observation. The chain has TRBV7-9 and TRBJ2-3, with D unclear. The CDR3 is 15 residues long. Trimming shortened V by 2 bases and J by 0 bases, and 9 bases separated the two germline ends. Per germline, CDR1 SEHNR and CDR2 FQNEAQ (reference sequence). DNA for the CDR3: TGTGCCAGCAGCTTATTCACTTTTAGCACAGATACGCAGTATTTT. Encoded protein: CASSLFTFSTDTQYF.

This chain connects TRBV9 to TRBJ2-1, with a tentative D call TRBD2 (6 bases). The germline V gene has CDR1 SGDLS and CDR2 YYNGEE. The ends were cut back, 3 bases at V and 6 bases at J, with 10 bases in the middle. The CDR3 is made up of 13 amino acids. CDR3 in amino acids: CASSAGVGNEQFF. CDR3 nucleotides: TGTGCCAGCAGCGCGGGGGTAGGCAATGAGCAGTTCTTC.

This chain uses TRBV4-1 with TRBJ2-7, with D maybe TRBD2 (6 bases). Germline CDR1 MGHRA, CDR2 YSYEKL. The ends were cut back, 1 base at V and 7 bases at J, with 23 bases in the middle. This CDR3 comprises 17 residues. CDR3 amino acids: CASSQGRAGRRFHEQYF. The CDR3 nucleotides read TGCGCCAGCAGCCAAGGCCGGGCGGGGCGTCGGTTCCATGAGCAGTACTTC.

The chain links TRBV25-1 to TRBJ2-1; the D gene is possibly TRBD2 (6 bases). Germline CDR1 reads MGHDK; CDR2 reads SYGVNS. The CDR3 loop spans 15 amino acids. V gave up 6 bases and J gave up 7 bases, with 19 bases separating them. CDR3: CASRRTGTASNEQFF. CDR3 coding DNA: TGTGCCAGCAGGAGGACCGGGACTGCGAGTAATGAGCAGTTCTTC.

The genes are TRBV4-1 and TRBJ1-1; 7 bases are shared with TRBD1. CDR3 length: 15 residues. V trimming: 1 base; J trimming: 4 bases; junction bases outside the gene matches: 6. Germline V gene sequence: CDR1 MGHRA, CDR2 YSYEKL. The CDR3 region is CASSQVARGPTEAFF. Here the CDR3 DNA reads TGCGCCAGCAGCCAAGTCGCGAGGGGGCCCACTGAAGCTTTCTTT.

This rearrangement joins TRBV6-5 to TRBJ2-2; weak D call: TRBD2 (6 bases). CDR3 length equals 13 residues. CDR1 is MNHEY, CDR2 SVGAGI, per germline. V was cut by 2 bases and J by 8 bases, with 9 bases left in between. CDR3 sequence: CASSYESGGELFF. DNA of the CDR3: TGTGCCAGCAGTTACGAGAGCGGGGGGGAGCTGTTTTTT.

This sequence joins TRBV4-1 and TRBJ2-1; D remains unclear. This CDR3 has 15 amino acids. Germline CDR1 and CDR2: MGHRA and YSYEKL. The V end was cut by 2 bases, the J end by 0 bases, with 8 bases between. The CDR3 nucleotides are TGCGCCAGCAGCCAACCGGTAAGCTCCTACAATGAGCAGTTCTTC. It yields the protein CASSQPVSSYNEQFF.

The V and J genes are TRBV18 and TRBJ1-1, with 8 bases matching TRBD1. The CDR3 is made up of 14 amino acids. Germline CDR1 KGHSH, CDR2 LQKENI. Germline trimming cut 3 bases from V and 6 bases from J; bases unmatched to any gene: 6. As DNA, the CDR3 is TGTGCCAGCTCACCCCACAACAGGGGGGCTGAAGCTTTCTTT. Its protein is CASSPHNRGAEAFF.

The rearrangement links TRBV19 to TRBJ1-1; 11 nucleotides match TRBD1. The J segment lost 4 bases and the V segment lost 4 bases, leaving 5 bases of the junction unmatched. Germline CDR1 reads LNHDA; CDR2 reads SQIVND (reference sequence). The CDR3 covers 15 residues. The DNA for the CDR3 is TGTGCCAGTAGTAGGACAGGGGGCAGGAGCACTGAAGCTTTCTTT. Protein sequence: CASSRTGGRSTEAFF.